A selection of T cell receptor beta chains follows, all from one sample in a study of T cells in Graves' hyperthyroidism and ophthalmopathy. Using its own MiXCR run on the multiplex PCR reads, TCRdb lists one record per CDR3 protein. The repertoire consists of about 660,000 distinct CDR3 sequences, with just under 45% occurring once and the leading ten covering roughly 6.5%. Sequencing was performed on peripheral blood or thyroid tissue (not recorded which). The receptors here all came from an adult man with Graves' disease, either hyperthyroidism or ophthalmopathy (not recorded which). Each CDR3 is given with its conserved first and last residue. The D gene is left open where the match is weak. Part of the rows lack a size; the others show once, few, many or a class for expanded clones.

D gene: -
J gene: TRBJ2-7
clone size: few
V gene: TRBV20-1
CDR3 protein: CSARIHYRSYEQYF
CDR3 DNA: TGCAGTGCTAGGATCCACTACCGATCCTACGAGCAGTACTTC

D gene: -
J gene: TRBJ2-6
clone size: -
V gene: TRBV2
CDR3 protein: CASSDSRSGANVLTF
CDR3 DNA: TGTGCCAGCAGTGACAGCCGCTCTGGGGCCAACGTCCTGACTTTC

D gene: TRBD2
J gene: TRBJ2-7
clone size: -
V gene: TRBV15
CDR3 protein: CATSRGRGDYEQYF
CDR3 DNA: TGTGCCACCAGCAGAGGACGGGGGGACTACGAGCAGTACTTC

D gene: -
J gene: TRBJ1-1
clone size: many
V gene: TRBV10-1
CDR3 protein: CASSETIGSTEAFF
CDR3 DNA: TGCGCCAGCAGTGAGACTATAGGATCCACTGAAGCTTTCTTT

D gene: -
J gene: TRBJ1-3
clone size: many
V gene: TRBV7-9
CDR3 protein: CASVGQPVIYF
CDR3 DNA: TGTGCCAGTGTTGGACAGCCAGTAATATATTTT

D gene: TRBD2
J gene: TRBJ2-2
clone size: few
V gene: TRBV20-1
CDR3 protein: CSASRTSTGELFF
CDR3 DNA: TGCAGTGCCTCCCGGACTAGCACCGGGGAGCTGTTTTTT

D gene: -
J gene: TRBJ1-1
clone size: -
V gene: TRBV6-5
CDR3 protein: CASSFRGGEKTEAFF
CDR3 DNA: TGTGCCAGCAGTTTTCGTGGGGGTGAAAAAACTGAAGCTTTCTTT

D gene: -
J gene: TRBJ1-2
clone size: many
V gene: TRBV29-1
CDR3 protein: CSVPSTGWSNYGYTF
CDR3 DNA: TGCAGCGTTCCGTCTACAGGGTGGTCGAACTATGGCTACACCTTC

D gene: TRBD2
J gene: TRBJ2-2
clone size: -
V gene: TRBV29-1
CDR3 protein: CSVVRGDTGELFF
CDR3 DNA: TGCAGCGTTGTACGGGGGGACACCGGGGAGCTGTTTTTT

D gene: -
J gene: TRBJ1-6
clone size: once
V gene: TRBV10-3
CDR3 protein: CAISGGNSPLHF
CDR3 DNA: TGTGCCATCAGCGGAGGGAATTCACCCCTCCACTTT

D gene: TRBD1
J gene: TRBJ2-7
clone size: -
V gene: TRBV5-6
CDR3 protein: CASSRGQGGVAEQYF
CDR3 DNA: TGTGCCAGCAGCCGTGGACAGGGTGGGGTTGCCGAGCAGTACTTC

D gene: -
J gene: TRBJ1-1
clone size: few
V gene: TRBV5-1
CDR3 protein: CASSVAGPTFGNTEAFF
CDR3 DNA: TGCGCCAGCAGCGTTGCAGGGCCCACCTTCGGGAACACTGAAGCTTTCTTT

D gene: -
J gene: TRBJ1-6
clone size: -
V gene: TRBV7-9
CDR3 protein: CASRDGQYNSPLHF
CDR3 DNA: TGTGCCAGCAGGGACGGACAGTATAATTCACCCCTCCACTTT